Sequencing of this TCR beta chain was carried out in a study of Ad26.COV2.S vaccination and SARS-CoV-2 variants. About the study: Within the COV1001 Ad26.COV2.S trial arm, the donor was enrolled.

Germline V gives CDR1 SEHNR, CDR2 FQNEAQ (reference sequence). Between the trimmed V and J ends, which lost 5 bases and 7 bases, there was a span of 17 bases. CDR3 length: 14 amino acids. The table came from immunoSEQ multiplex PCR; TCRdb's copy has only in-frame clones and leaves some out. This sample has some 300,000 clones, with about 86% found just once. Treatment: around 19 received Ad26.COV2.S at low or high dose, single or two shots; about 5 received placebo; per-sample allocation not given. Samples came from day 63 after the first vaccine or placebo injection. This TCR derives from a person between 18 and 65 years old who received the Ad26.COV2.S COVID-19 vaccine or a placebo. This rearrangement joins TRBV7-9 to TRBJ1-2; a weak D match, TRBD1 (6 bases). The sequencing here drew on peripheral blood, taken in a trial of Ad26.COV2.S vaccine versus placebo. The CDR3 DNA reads TGTGCCAGCAGCATGACAGGCTCGGAGGGTGGCTACACCTTC. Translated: CASSMTGSEGGYTF.